The clone carrying this TCR beta chain was recorded only once. Its antigen remains unidentified. The donors, all healthy, were Caucasians living in Russia, aged roughly 6 to 95. The entry originates in a study of blood T cells in healthy people across ages. Trimming pared 3 bases from V and 6 bases from J, leaving 6 bases between. Germline CDR1 ENHRY, CDR2 SYGVKD. This CDR3 comprises 12 residues. General study points: There was a strong correlation between TCR beta diversity and naive T cell percentage.

Primed by a sample-barcoded 5' primer and a J-beta primer mix, a second PCR proceeded for about 7 to 12 cycles. Tags on each cDNA molecule came from a template-switch adaptor with 12 random nucleotides. TCRdb re-analysed the 5' RACE reads in MiXCR, keeping a single row per CDR3 protein. The profile shows 1.5 million to 2 million distinct CDR3 sequences, roughly 52% of them singletons. The origin of this receptor is a woman aged 40 to 50 in good health. Specimen: blood. This chain uses TRBV10-3 with TRBJ2-1; D is unresolved. The CDR3 DNA sequence: TGTGCCATCAGTGAATATATCAATGAGCAGTTCTTC. It translates to CAISEYINEQFF.